The clone carrying this TCR beta chain has just a few counts. Antigen unknown. This entry belongs to a study of cytomegalovirus exposure and HLA in healthy donors. Notes on the study in general: It was likely that a cluster of highly shared sequence variants was a sequencing artifact.

The PCR made use of 60 Vbeta and 13 Jbeta primers. The assay was immunoSEQ multiplex PCR, and TCRdb's table has in-frame clones only and misses some. The profile shows around 140,000 clones, approximately 84% of them singletons. The trim removed 4 bases at V and 8 bases at J, leaving 10 bases unmatched. CDR3 length equals 14 residues. Germline V gene data show CDR1 as SGHRS and CDR2 as YFSETQ. The chain uses TRBV5-1 and TRBJ1-2, with 8 bases matching TRBD1. This receptor was identified in a woman aged 40-49 years in good health and CMV-seronegative. Source material: PBMCs. The CDR3 protein is CASSEPTGGAGYTF. Here the CDR3 DNA reads TGCGCCAGCAGCGAACCAACAGGGGGAGCGGGCTACACCTTC.